Included here is one T cell receptor (beta chain) sequence, with context. Its antigen remains unidentified. This sample is part of a study of OX40 agonist ivuxolimab in advanced cancers. Notes on the study in general: The antigen specificity of the peripheral T cells (those that were expanded) was not determined. There were, on average, more expanded clones in CD8+ T cells than in CD4+.

A history of autoimmune disease or systemic immunosuppression excluded patients. Assay: immunoSEQ multiplex PCR; the TCRdb copy retains only in-frame clones and omits some. The top ten hold 0.53% of the sample, which has some 74,000 clones, over 75% seen once. Source: CD4+ or CD8+ T cells sorted from blood, taken in a trial of the OX40 agonist ivuxolimab. The sequence was collected from an adult with an advanced solid tumor such as melanoma, head and neck, liver or kidney cancer.

The CDR3 DNA sequence: TGTGCCAGAAGGGTAGGGGGCGAGGGCACAGATACGCAGTATTTT. Translating it yields CARRVGGEGTDTQYF. The chain links TRBV5-3 to TRBJ2-3; 7 bases match TRBD1. TRBV5-3 is filed as an ORF, its function uncertain. V gave up 5 bases and J gave up 1 base; unmatched junction bases: 7. The CDR3 length is 15 residues.